This T cell receptor beta chain derives from a study of glioma-infiltrating T cells. Study outcomes and limitations: Very few CDR3 sequences were shared between tissue and blood. Above-expected tissue-blood divergence occurred in all gliomas, most in low-grade ones.

TCR alpha and beta CDR3 regions were amplified from RNA using iRepertoire nested multiplex PCR. For one-step reverse transcription and amplification, roughly 95-400 ng of tissue mRNA or PBMC total RNA was used. TCRdb reanalysed the multiplex PCR reads using MiXCR and keeps one entry per CDR3 protein. The sample lists 84,000 or so distinct CDR3 sequences; 20% to 25% were seen once. Trimming took 3 bases from V and 7 from J; bases not matched to a gene: 4. The V gene's germline CDR1 is DFQATT and CDR2 SNEGSKA (reference sequence). This CDR3 is 14 amino acids long. The table lists this clonotype with many counts. As yet, its antigen is unknown.

This receptor was taken from a human donor with low-grade glioma or glioblastoma, undergoing nonglioma brain surgery, or in good health (not recorded which). The chain couples TRBV20-1 to TRBJ2-1; 12 nucleotides line up with TRBD1. Sequencing input: glioma tissue, nonneoplastic brain tissue, or PBMCs (not recorded which). The CDR3 region has the DNA TGCAGTGCTAGGCCGGGACAGGGGGCAAATGAGCAGTTCTTC. This codes for CSARPGQGANEQFF.